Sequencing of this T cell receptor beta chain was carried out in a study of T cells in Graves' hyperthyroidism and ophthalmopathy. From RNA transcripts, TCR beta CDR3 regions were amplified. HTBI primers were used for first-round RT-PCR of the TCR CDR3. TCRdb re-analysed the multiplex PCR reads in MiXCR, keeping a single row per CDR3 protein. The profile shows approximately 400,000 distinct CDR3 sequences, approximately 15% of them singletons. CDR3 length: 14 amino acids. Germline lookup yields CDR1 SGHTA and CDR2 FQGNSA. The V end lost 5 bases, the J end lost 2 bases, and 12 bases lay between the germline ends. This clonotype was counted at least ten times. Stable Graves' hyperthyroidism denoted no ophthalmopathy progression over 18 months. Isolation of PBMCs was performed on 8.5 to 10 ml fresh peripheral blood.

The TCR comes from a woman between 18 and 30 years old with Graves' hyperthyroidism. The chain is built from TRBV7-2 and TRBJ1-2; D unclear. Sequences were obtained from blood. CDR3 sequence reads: CASSPRGGNYGYTF. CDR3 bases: TGTGCCAGCAGCCCCCGCGGAGGAAACTATGGCTACACCTTC.